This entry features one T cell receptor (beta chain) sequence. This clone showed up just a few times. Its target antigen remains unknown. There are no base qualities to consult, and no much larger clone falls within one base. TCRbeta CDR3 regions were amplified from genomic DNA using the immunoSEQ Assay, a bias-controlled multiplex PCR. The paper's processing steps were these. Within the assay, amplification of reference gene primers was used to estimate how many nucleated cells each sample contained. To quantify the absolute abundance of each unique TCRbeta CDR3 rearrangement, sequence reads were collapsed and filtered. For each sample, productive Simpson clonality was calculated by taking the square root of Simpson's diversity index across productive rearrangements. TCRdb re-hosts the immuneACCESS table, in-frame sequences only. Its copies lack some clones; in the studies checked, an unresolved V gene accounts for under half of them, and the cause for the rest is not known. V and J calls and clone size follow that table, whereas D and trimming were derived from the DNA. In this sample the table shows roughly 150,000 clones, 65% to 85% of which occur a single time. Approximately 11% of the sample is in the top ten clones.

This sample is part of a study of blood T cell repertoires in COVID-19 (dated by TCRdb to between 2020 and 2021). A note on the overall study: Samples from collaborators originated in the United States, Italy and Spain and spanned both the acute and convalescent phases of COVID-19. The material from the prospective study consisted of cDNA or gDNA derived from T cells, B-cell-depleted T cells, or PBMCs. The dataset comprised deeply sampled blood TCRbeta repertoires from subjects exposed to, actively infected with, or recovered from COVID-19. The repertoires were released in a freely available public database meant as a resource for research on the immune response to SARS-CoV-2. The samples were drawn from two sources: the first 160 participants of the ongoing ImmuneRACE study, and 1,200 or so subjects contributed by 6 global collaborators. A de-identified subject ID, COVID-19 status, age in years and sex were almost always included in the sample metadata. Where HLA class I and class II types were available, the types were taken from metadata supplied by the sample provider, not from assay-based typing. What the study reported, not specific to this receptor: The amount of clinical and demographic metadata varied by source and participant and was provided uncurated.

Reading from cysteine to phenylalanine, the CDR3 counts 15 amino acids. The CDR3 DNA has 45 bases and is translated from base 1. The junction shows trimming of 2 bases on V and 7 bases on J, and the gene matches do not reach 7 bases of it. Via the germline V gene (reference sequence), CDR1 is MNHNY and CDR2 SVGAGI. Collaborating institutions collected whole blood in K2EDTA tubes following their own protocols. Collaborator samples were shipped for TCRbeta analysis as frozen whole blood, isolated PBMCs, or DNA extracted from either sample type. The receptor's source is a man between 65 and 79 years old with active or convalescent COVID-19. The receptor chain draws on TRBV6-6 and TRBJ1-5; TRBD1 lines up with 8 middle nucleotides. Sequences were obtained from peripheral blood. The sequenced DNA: TGTGCCAGCAGTTACGGGACAGGAGATGGCCAGCCCCAGCATTTT. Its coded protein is CASSYGTGDGQPQHF.